These T cell receptor beta chains were read from a single sample in a study of blood T cell repertoires in COVID-19. The repertoire was sequenced with immunoSEQ multiplex PCR; TCRdb's copy has only in-frame clones and lacks some. Of approximately 670,000 clones listed, approximately 90% are singletons. Material for sequencing was peripheral blood. The receptor set was obtained from a woman younger than 35 with acute or convalescent COVID-19. Each CDR3 is given with its conserved first and last residue. D genes are given only for firm matches. The size entry is marked missing in some rows and otherwise reads once, few, many or a size class.

clone size: NA
CDR3 length: 12
J gene: TRBJ1-2
D gene: NA
V gene: TRBV29-1
CDR3 DNA: TGCAGCGTCCCGGGACTCACTGACGGCTACACCTTC
CDR3 protein: CSVPGLTDGYTF

clone size: NA
CDR3 length: 13
J gene: TRBJ2-1
D gene: NA
V gene: TRBV6-5
CDR3 DNA: TGTGCCAGCAGTTACGATCTACAGGTTGAGCAGTTCTTC
CDR3 protein: CASSYDLQVEQFF

clone size: NA
CDR3 length: 14
J gene: TRBJ1-1
D gene: NA
V gene: TRBV13
CDR3 DNA: TGTGCCAGCAGAACTGGACTTCCGAACACTGAAGCTTTCTTT
CDR3 protein: CASRTGLPNTEAFF

clone size: NA
CDR3 length: 13
J gene: TRBJ1-2
D gene: NA
V gene: TRBV7-8
CDR3 DNA: TGTGCCAGCAGCTTAGCGGAGGAATATGGCTACACCTTC
CDR3 protein: CASSLAEEYGYTF

clone size: NA
CDR3 length: 16
J gene: TRBJ1-6
D gene: NA
V gene: TRBV6-1
CDR3 DNA: TGTGCCAGCAGTGTTAGAGACAGCTCCTATAATTCACCCCTCCACTTT
CDR3 protein: CASSVRDSSYNSPLHF

clone size: once
CDR3 length: 12
J gene: TRBJ1-5
D gene: NA
V gene: TRBV3-1/TRBV3-2
CDR3 DNA: TGTGCCAGCAGCCAAGGGGCGGGGCCCCAGCATTTT
CDR3 protein: CASSQGAGPQHF

clone size: NA
CDR3 length: 17
J gene: TRBJ2-1
D gene: NA
V gene: TRBV7-9
CDR3 DNA: TGTGCCAGCAGCTTAGCTAGGGGCAGGCTAGGTGGGGTTGAGCAGTTCTTC
CDR3 protein: CASSLARGRLGGVEQFF

clone size: NA
CDR3 length: 16
J gene: TRBJ1-4
D gene: TRBD1
V gene: TRBV5-6
CDR3 DNA: TGTGCCAGCAGCAAAAACAGGGGGCGGATTAATGAAAAACTGTTTTTT
CDR3 protein: CASSKNRGRINEKLFF

clone size: NA
CDR3 length: 13
J gene: TRBJ1-1
D gene: NA
V gene: TRBV5-1
CDR3 DNA: TGCGCCAGCAGCTTCGCGGGGAACACTGAAGCTTTCTTT
CDR3 protein: CASSFAGNTEAFF

clone size: NA
CDR3 length: 15
J gene: TRBJ2-3
D gene: NA
V gene: TRBV6-6
CDR3 DNA: TGTGCCAGCAGTATCAACGGTTTTAGCACAGATACGCAGTATTTT
CDR3 protein: CASSINGFSTDTQYF

clone size: NA
CDR3 length: 14
J gene: TRBJ1-5
D gene: NA
V gene: TRBV6-2/TRBV6-3
CDR3 DNA: TGTGCCAGCAGTTACTCGAGTCTTTATCAGCCCCAGCATTTT
CDR3 protein: CASSYSSLYQPQHF

clone size: NA
CDR3 length: 15
J gene: TRBJ1-3
D gene: NA
V gene: TRBV6-6
CDR3 DNA: TGTGCCAGCAGTTACTCGGAGGCCCGGGGAAACACCATATATTTT
CDR3 protein: CASSYSEARGNTIYF

clone size: NA
CDR3 length: 14
J gene: TRBJ1-1
D gene: TRBD1
V gene: TRBV6-4
CDR3 DNA: TGTGCCAGCAGTCCAGGGGGAGCGAACACTGAAGCTTTCTTT
CDR3 protein: CASSPGGANTEAFF

clone size: NA
CDR3 length: 19
J gene: TRBJ2-4
D gene: TRBD2
V gene: TRBV10-3
CDR3 DNA: TGTGCCATCAGTGAGTCGGGACTAGCGGAGGGACTAGCCAAAAACATTCAGTACTTC
CDR3 protein: CAISESGLAEGLAKNIQYF

clone size: NA
CDR3 length: 15
J gene: TRBJ2-5
D gene: NA
V gene: TRBV5-8
CDR3 DNA: TGTGCCAGCAGCTTGGAAGGGGCCTGGGATGAGACCCAGTACTTC
CDR3 protein: CASSLEGAWDETQYF

clone size: once
CDR3 length: 15
J gene: TRBJ2-3
D gene: NA
V gene: TRBV19
CDR3 DNA: TGTGCCAGTAGTATGAGGTTAAGGAGCACAGATACGCAGTATTTT
CDR3 protein: CASSMRLRSTDTQYF

clone size: NA
CDR3 length: 16
J gene: TRBJ1-3
D gene: NA
V gene: TRBV2
CDR3 DNA: TGTGCCAGCAGTGAAAGTGAGGGGGTGTACGGAAACACCATATATTTT
CDR3 protein: CASSESEGVYGNTIYF

clone size: NA
CDR3 length: 16
J gene: TRBJ2-3
D gene: TRBD1
V gene: TRBV9
CDR3 DNA: TGTGCCAGCAGCCCGAGGGGACAGGGGGGGACAGATACGCAGTATTTT
CDR3 protein: CASSPRGQGGTDTQYF

clone size: NA
CDR3 length: 16
J gene: TRBJ2-2
D gene: TRBD2
V gene: TRBV27
CDR3 DNA: TGTGCCAGCAGGGTAGCGGGGGGGCTGAACACCGGGGAGCTGTTTTTT
CDR3 protein: CASRVAGGLNTGELFF

clone size: NA
CDR3 length: 14
J gene: TRBJ1-2
D gene: TRBD1
V gene: TRBV5-4
CDR3 DNA: TGTGCCAGCAGCCCGACGAGACAGGGAAATGGCTACACCTTC
CDR3 protein: CASSPTRQGNGYTF

clone size: NA
CDR3 length: 14
J gene: TRBJ1-5
D gene: NA
V gene: TRBV7-2
CDR3 DNA: TGTGCCAGCAGCTTCGACTGGAGCGGTCAGCCCCAGCATTTT
CDR3 protein: CASSFDWSGQPQHF

clone size: NA
CDR3 length: 12
J gene: TRBJ1-3
D gene: NA
V gene: TRBV7-9
CDR3 DNA: TGTGCCAGCAGCCTCTCTGGAAACACCATATATTTT
CDR3 protein: CASSLSGNTIYF

clone size: NA
CDR3 length: 16
J gene: TRBJ2-3
D gene: NA
V gene: TRBV28
CDR3 DNA: TGTGCCAGCAGTCTCCTCGGTAGCACTAGCACAGATACGCAGTATTTT
CDR3 protein: CASSLLGSTSTDTQYF

clone size: NA
CDR3 length: 14
J gene: TRBJ1-5
D gene: NA
V gene: TRBV30
CDR3 DNA: TGTGCCTGGAGTGGGGGGGGGAGCAATCAGCCCCAGCATTTT
CDR3 protein: CAWSGGGSNQPQHF

clone size: NA
CDR3 length: 14
J gene: TRBJ2-1
D gene: TRBD2
V gene: TRBV6-2/TRBV6-3
CDR3 DNA: TGTGCCAGCAGTAAGACTAGCGGGGGCAATGAGCAGTTCTTC
CDR3 protein: CASSKTSGGNEQFF

clone size: NA
CDR3 length: 18
J gene: TRBJ1-5
D gene: TRBD1
V gene: TRBV12-5
CDR3 DNA: TGTGCTAGTGGTTTGGTACTCCTAGCGGGACAGGGGAATCAGCCCCAGCATTTT
CDR3 protein: CASGLVLLAGQGNQPQHF

clone size: NA
CDR3 length: 15
J gene: TRBJ2-7
D gene: TRBD1
V gene: TRBV18
CDR3 DNA: TGTGCCAGCTCACCAGGCCGAGGGGGCCCCTACGAGCAGTACTTC
CDR3 protein: CASSPGRGGPYEQYF

clone size: NA
CDR3 length: 16
J gene: TRBJ1-2
D gene: NA
V gene: TRBV18
CDR3 DNA: TGTGCCAGCTCACCACCAGGGAGGGGTACTAACTATGGCTACACCTTC
CDR3 protein: CASSPPGRGTNYGYTF

clone size: NA
CDR3 length: 17
J gene: TRBJ2-2
D gene: TRBD1
V gene: TRBV10-3
CDR3 DNA: TGTGCCATCAGTCAAGGGACAGGGCGTTTCGGCACCGGGGAGCTGTTTTTT
CDR3 protein: CAISQGTGRFGTGELFF

clone size: NA
CDR3 length: 12
J gene: TRBJ2-1
D gene: NA
V gene: TRBV7-9
CDR3 DNA: TGTGTAGGGGAGGAACTTTACAATGAGCAGTTCTTC
CDR3 protein: CVGEELYNEQFF

clone size: NA
CDR3 length: 16
J gene: TRBJ1-1
D gene: TRBD1
V gene: TRBV13
CDR3 DNA: TGTGCCAGCAGCCGAGGACAGGGAGGAGGAAACACTGAAGCTTTCTTT
CDR3 protein: CASSRGQGGGNTEAFF

clone size: NA
CDR3 length: 16
J gene: TRBJ1-3
D gene: NA
V gene: TRBV27
CDR3 DNA: NA
CDR3 protein: CASSSSTPSSGNTIYF

clone size: NA
CDR3 length: 13
J gene: TRBJ2-3
D gene: TRBD2
V gene: TRBV6-5
CDR3 DNA: TGTGCCAGCAGTTACTCCGGGGGGAATACGCAGTATTTT
CDR3 protein: CASSYSGGNTQYF

clone size: once
CDR3 length: 14
J gene: TRBJ1-5
D gene: NA
V gene: TRBV7-9
CDR3 DNA: TGTGCCAGCAGCTCAGACAGGATCGGACAGCCCCAGCATTTT
CDR3 protein: CASSSDRIGQPQHF

clone size: NA
CDR3 length: 13
J gene: TRBJ1-1
D gene: NA
V gene: TRBV6-5
CDR3 DNA: TGTGCCAGCAGTTGGCGGTTGGACACTGAAGCTTTCTTT
CDR3 protein: CASSWRLDTEAFF

clone size: NA
CDR3 length: 14
J gene: TRBJ1-6
D gene: NA
V gene: TRBV3-1/TRBV3-2
CDR3 DNA: TGTGCCAGCAGTCGGGACTCTGGAAATTCACCCCTCCACTTT
CDR3 protein: CASSRDSGNSPLHF

clone size: NA
CDR3 length: 14
J gene: TRBJ2-7
D gene: TRBD1
V gene: TRBV19
CDR3 DNA: TGTGCCAGTAGTAATACAGGGGGAGTTCACGAGCAGTACTTC
CDR3 protein: CASSNTGGVHEQYF

clone size: NA
CDR3 length: 13
J gene: TRBJ2-1
D gene: NA
V gene: TRBV2
CDR3 DNA: TGTGCCAGCAGGGACACTGGGTACAATGAGCAGTTCTTC
CDR3 protein: CASRDTGYNEQFF

clone size: NA
CDR3 length: 13
J gene: TRBJ1-1
D gene: NA
V gene: TRBV6-5
CDR3 DNA: TGTGCCAGCAATAGAACGCCAAGGAGTGAAGCTTTCTTT
CDR3 protein: CASNRTPRSEAFF

clone size: NA
CDR3 length: 15
J gene: TRBJ1-2
D gene: NA
V gene: TRBV7-9
CDR3 DNA: TGTGCCAGCAGCTCCCTGGGGGGGGGCTCGGGAGGCTACACCTTC
CDR3 protein: CASSSLGGGSGGYTF